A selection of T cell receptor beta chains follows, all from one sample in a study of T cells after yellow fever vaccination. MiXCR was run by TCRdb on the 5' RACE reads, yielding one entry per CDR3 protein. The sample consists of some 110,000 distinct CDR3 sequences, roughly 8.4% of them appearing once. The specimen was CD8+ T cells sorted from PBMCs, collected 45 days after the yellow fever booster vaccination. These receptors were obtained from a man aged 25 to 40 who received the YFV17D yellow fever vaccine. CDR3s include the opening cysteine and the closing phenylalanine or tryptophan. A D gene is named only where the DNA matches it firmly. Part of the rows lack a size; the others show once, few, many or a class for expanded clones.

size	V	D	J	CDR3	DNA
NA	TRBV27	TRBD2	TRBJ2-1	CASTLAGLAYNEQFF	TGTGCCAGCACCCTAGCGGGACTCGCCTACAATGAGCAGTTCTTC
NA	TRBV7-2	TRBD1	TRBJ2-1	CASSLPARDRGGDEQFF	TGTGCCAGCAGCTTACCGGCCCGGGACAGGGGAGGCGATGAGCAGTTCTTC
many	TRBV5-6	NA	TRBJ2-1	CASSLEPNEQFF	TGTGCCAGCAGCCTGGAGCCGAATGAGCAGTTCTTC
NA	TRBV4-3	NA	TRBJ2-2	CASSQGGSGELFF	TGCGCCAGCAGCCAGGGGGGCTCCGGGGAGCTGTTTTTT
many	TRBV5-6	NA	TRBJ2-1	CASSFYNSNEQFF	TGTGCCAGCAGCTTTTACAACAGCAATGAGCAGTTCTTC
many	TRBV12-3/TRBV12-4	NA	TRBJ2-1	CASSAGPSSEQFF	TGTGCCAGCAGTGCGGGACCATCGAGTGAGCAGTTCTTC
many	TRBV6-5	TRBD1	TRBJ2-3	CASSSLTGGTDTQYF	TGTGCCAGCAGTTCCCTAACAGGGGGCACAGATACGCAGTATTTT
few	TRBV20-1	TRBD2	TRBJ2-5	CSARINQAGGPWETQYF	TGCAGTGCTAGAATAAACCAAGCGGGAGGGCCTTGGGAGACCCAGTACTTC
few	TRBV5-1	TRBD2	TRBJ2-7	CASSPLAGHTYEQYF	TGCGCCAGCAGCCCCCTAGCGGGGCACACCTACGAGCAGTACTTC
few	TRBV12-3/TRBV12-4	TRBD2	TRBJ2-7	CASSPPGLTGGEQYF	TGTGCCAGCAGCCCACCAGGATTAACGGGGGGAGAGCAGTACTTC
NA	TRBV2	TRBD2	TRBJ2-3	CASSEPAGQSDTQYF	TGTGCCAGCAGTGAGCCAGCGGGGCAATCAGATACGCAGTATTTT
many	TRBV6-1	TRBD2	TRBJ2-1	CASRSIAGDNEQFF	TGTGCCAGCAGATCAATAGCGGGAGACAATGAGCAGTTCTTC
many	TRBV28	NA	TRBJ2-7	CASSLIATGEQYF	TGTGCCAGCAGTCTAATAGCTACCGGGGAGCAGTACTTC
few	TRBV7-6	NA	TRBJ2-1	CASSQGFQEQFF	TGTGCCAGCAGCCAGGGATTCCAGGAGCAGTTCTTC
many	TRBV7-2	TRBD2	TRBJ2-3	CASSWGLAGPSTDTQYF	TGTGCCAGCAGCTGGGGACTAGCGGGACCAAGCACAGATACGCAGTATTTT
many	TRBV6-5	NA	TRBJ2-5	CASSPSGGGETQYF	TGTGCCAGCAGCCCCAGCGGAGGGGGAGAGACCCAGTACTTC
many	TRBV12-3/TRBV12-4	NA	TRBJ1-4	CASSLGGKLFF	TGTGCCAGCAGTTTAGGGGGGAAACTGTTTTTT
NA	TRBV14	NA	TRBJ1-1	CVSSQASTGYQVTEAFF	TGTGTCAGCAGCCAAGCCTCTACCGGGTACCAAGTCACTGAAGCTTTCTTT
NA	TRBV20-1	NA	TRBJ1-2	CSASSWGEGNYGYTF	TGCAGTGCTAGCTCCTGGGGGGAGGGTAACTATGGCTACACCTTC
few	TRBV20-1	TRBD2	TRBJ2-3	CSALPGTSGSLSTDTQYF	TGCAGTGCCTTGCCCGGGACTAGCGGGTCATTGAGCACAGATACGCAGTATTTT
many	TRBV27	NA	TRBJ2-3	CASSLGGLVADTQYF	TGTGCCAGCAGTTTAGGAGGGTTGGTCGCAGATACGCAGTATTTT
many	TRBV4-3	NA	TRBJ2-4	CASSQAEKNIQYF	TGCGCCAGCAGCCAAGCAGAGAAAAACATTCAGTACTTC
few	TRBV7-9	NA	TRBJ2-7	CASSLKRGSPYEQYF	TGTGCCAGCAGCTTAAAGAGGGGAAGCCCCTACGAGCAGTACTTC
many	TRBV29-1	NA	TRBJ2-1	CSVEGPLDPNEQFF	TGCAGCGTTGAAGGTCCTCTGGACCCTAATGAGCAGTTCTTC
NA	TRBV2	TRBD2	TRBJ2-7	CASRSTSGSYEQYF	TGTGCCAGCAGATCGACTAGCGGGAGTTACGAGCAGTACTTC
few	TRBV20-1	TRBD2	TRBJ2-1	CSAAPGLAGGPHNEQFF	TGCAGTGCAGCCCCGGGACTAGCGGGAGGGCCCCACAATGAGCAGTTCTTC
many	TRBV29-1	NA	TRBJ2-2	CSVKGLSTGELFF	TGCAGCGTTAAAGGGTTAAGCACCGGGGAGCTGTTTTTT
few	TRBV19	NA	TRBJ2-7	CASTSGFGQYF	TGTGCCAGTACCTCGGGGTTCGGGCAGTACTTC
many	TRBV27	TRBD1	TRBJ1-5	CASRTGVRNQPQHF	TGTGCCAGCCGGACAGGGGTGCGCAATCAGCCCCAGCATTTT
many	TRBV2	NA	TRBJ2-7	CASSERWDEQYF	TGTGCCAGCAGTGAGCGGTGGGACGAGCAGTACTTC
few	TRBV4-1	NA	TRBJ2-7	CASSSKVDYEQYF	TGCGCCAGCAGCAGCAAGGTGGATTACGAGCAGTACTTC
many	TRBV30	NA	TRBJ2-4	CAWTQLTGDGHIQYF	TGTGCCTGGACCCAATTGACAGGTGATGGACACATTCAGTACTTC
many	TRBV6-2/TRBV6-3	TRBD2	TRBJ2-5	CASLLGAGQETQYF	TGTGCCAGCCTCCTTGGAGCGGGGCAAGAGACCCAGTACTTC
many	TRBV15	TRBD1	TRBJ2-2	CATGDRSTGELFF	TGTGCCACAGGGGACAGGAGCACCGGGGAGCTGTTTTTT
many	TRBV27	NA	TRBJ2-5	CARPRETQYF	TGTGCCCGACCTCGGGAGACCCAGTACTTC
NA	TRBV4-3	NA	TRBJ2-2	CASSQVRTVGELFF	TGCGCCAGCAGCCAAGTTCGGACTGTGGGGGAGCTGTTTTTT
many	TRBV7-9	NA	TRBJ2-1	CASSSLPYNEQFF	TGTGCCAGCAGCTCCCTCCCCTACAATGAGCAGTTCTTC
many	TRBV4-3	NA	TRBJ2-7	CASSQGGGGNEQYF	TGCGCCAGCAGCCAAGGGGGAGGGGGAAACGAGCAGTACTTC
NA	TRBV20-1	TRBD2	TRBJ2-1	CSARGLSGSLGNEQFF	TGCAGTGCTAGAGGCCTTAGCGGGAGTCTGGGGAATGAGCAGTTCTTC
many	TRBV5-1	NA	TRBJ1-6	CASSLDLGSYNSPLHF	TGCGCCAGCAGCTTGGACCTGGGATCCTATAATTCACCCCTCCACTTT
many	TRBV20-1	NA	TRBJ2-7	CSASPLDESYEQYF	TGCAGTGCTAGCCCCCTTGACGAGAGCTACGAGCAGTACTTC
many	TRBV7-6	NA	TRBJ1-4	CASSPPGDVGLFF	TGTGCCAGCAGCCCCCCCGGAGACGTAGGACTGTTTTTT
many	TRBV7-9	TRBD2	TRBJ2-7	CASSGGGYEQYF	TGTGCCAGCAGCGGCGGGGGCTACGAGCAGTACTTC
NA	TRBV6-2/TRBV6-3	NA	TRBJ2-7	CASSYGTFEQYF	TGTGCCAGCAGTTACGGGACTTTCGAGCAGTACTTC
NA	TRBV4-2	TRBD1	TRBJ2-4	CASSQRGQGEAKNIQYF	TGTGCCAGCAGCCAAAGAGGACAGGGGGAAGCCAAAAACATTCAGTACTTC
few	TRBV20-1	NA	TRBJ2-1	CSARSPIVVAYNEQFF	TGCAGTGCTAGATCCCCGATTGTAGTCGCCTACAATGAGCAGTTCTTC
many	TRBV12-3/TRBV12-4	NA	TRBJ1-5	CASSLWDPPGQPQHF	TGTGCCAGCAGTTTGTGGGATCCCCCCGGACAGCCCCAGCATTTT
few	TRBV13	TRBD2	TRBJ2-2	CASSGLGLAGELFF	TGTGCCAGCAGCGGACTAGGATTAGCCGGGGAGCTGTTTTTT
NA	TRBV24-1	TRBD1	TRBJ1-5	CATSYRDSDQPQHF	TGTGCCACCAGCTACCGGGACAGCGATCAGCCCCAGCATTTT
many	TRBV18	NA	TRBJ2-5	CASSPEGKSSSETQYF	TGTGCCAGCTCACCAGAAGGAAAATCAAGTTCAGAGACCCAGTACTTC
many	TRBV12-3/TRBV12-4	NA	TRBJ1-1	CASRSRNTEAFF	TGTGCCAGCAGAAGTAGGAACACTGAAGCTTTCTTT
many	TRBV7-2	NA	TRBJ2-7	CASSLYGSMNEQYF	TGTGCCAGCAGCTTATACGGGAGTATGAACGAGCAGTACTTC
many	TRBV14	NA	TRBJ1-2	CASSQEGWNYGYTF	TGTGCCAGCAGCCAAGAAGGGTGGAACTATGGCTACACCTTC
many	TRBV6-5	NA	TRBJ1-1	CASSYSARGGTEAFF	TGTGCCAGCAGTTACTCGGCCAGGGGAGGCACTGAAGCTTTCTTT
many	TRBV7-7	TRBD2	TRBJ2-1	CASSPGRGSYNEQFF	TGTGCCAGCAGCCCCGGGAGGGGCTCCTACAATGAGCAGTTCTTC